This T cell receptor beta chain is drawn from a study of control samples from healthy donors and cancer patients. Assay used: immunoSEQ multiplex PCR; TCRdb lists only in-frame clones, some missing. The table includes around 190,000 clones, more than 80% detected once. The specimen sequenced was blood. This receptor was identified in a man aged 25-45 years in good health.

CDR3 protein: CASSLRQGAVGYTF. In DNA, the CDR3 is TGTGCCAGCAGCCTGCGACAGGGGGCAGTGGGCTACACCTTC. The rearrangement uses TRBV5-4 and TRBJ1-2; 10 nucleotides match TRBD1. CDR3 size: 14 residues. The J segment lost 8 bases and the V segment lost 4 bases, leaving 8 bases of the junction unmatched. CDR1 and CDR2 (germline): SGHNT, YYREEE (reference sequence).